This T cell receptor beta chain was sequenced during a study of Ad26.COV2.S vaccination and SARS-CoV-2 variants. On this clone: Other DNA sequences of this sample code for an identical CDR3.

Trimming at V came to 5 bases and at J to 0 bases, leaving 3 bases not matched to a gene. Per germline, CDR1 MNHEY and CDR2 SMNVEV (reference sequence). This CDR3 contains 15 residues. The table came from immunoSEQ multiplex PCR; TCRdb's copy has only in-frame clones and leaves some out. The sample carries 350,000 to 450,000 clones, around 90% recorded once. This receptor was identified in a human donor who had recovered from COVID-19. This chain connects TRBV27 to TRBJ1-5, with 8 bases aligning to TRBD1. The sequencing used peripheral blood, collected after recovery from COVID-19. The CDR3 DNA follows: TGTGCCAGCAGTCCAGGGACAGGTAGCAATCAGCCCCAGCATTTT. This translates into CASSPGTGSNQPQHF.